One sample yielded the 9 T cell receptor beta chains listed below, sequenced in a study of T cells in Graves' hyperthyroidism and ophthalmopathy. Researchers amplified the TCR beta CDR3 regions from RNA transcripts. Primed by the HTBI set, a first-round RT-PCR was run on the TCR CDR3. MiXCR, applied by TCRdb to the multiplex PCR reads, yields one record per CDR3 protein. The profile covers about half a million distinct CDR3 sequences, with 15% to 20% appearing a single time and roughly 29% taken by the ten largest. The sample taken for sequencing was blood. These receptors all stem from a woman in her twenties or thirties with Graves' ophthalmopathy.

This clonotype has at least ten counts. V gene TRBV20-1 combines with J gene TRBJ2-7; the D is unclear. The germline V and J ends were trimmed by 3 bases and 3 bases, with 9 bases remaining between them. Germline V gene lookup returns CDR1 DFQATT and CDR2 SNEGSKA (reference sequence). The CDR3 length is 12 residues. Here the CDR3 reads CSASETYYEQYF. As DNA, the CDR3 is TGCAGTGCTAGCGAGACCTACTACGAGCAGTACTTC.

This clonotype has at least ten counts. The J gene is TRBJ1-2, the V gene TRBV27; TRBD1 might be the D (5 bases). V lost 6 bases to trimming and J lost 7 bases, with 15 bases between them. CDR1 is MNHEY and CDR2 is SMNVEV in the germline V gene (reference sequence). The CDR3 is made up of 13 amino acids. Written as DNA, the CDR3 is TGTGCCAGCAGCCCTTGGGGGGAAGGTGGCTACACCTTC. This codes for CASSPWGEGGYTF.

This clonotype was counted between two and nine times. This chain joins TRBV5-1 and TRBJ2-7; D is perhaps TRBD2 (5 bases). This CDR3 has 15 amino acids. Germline V CDR1 and CDR2: SGHRS, YFSETQ. V was pared by 0 bases and J by 6 bases, with 16 bases between. CDR3: CASSLGEFITTEQYF. CDR3 DNA: TGCGCCAGCAGCTTGGGGGAGTTTATCACTACCGAGCAGTACTTC.

This clonotype was detected ten times or more. The chain joins TRBV20-1 to TRBJ2-7; D is possibly TRBD1 or TRBD2 (5 bases each). The ends were cut back, 3 bases at V and 0 bases at J, with 9 bases in the middle. Germline CDR1 and CDR2: DFQATT and SNEGSKA (reference sequence). This CDR3 is 13 amino acids long. The CDR3 bases are TGCAGTGCTAGCGGGGCCAACTCCTACGAGCAGTACTTC. This codes for CSASGANSYEQYF.

This clonotype has just a few counts. The CDR3 DNA reads TGTGCCAGCAGCTTAACAGGGGGCGCCCACTTCTACGAGCAGTACTTC. This sequence encodes CASSLTGGAHFYEQYF. V is TRBV7-2 and J is TRBJ2-7; 9 nucleotides align to TRBD1. V lost 2 bases and J lost 3; bases outside the gene matches: 8. Per the germline V gene, CDR1 is SGHTA and CDR2 is FQGNSA. CDR3 length equals 16 residues.

This clonotype was observed many times. The CDR3 coding sequence is TGTGCCAGCAGCCCCGGGACACCCTACGAGCAGTACTTC. Translation: CASSPGTPYEQYF. The J gene is TRBJ2-7, the V gene TRBV6-1; the D gene is possibly TRBD1 (6 bases). The CDR3 has 13 residues. Germline assignment: CDR1 MNHNS and CDR2 SASEGT. V shed 6 bases and J shed 2 bases, with 11 bases lying between them.

There are a few counts of this clonotype. With a much larger clone just one base away, this may be a read error. This rearrangement joins TRBV27 to TRBJ2-7; a possible D gene is TRBD2 (6 bases). Germline CDR1 reads MNHEY; CDR2 reads SMNVEV (reference sequence). CDR3 length: 13 amino acids. In DNA form, the CDR3 reads TGTGCCAGCAGTTTGACTAGTCTTAACGAGCAGCACTTC. Protein: CASSLTSLNEQHF.

As concerns this clonotype: A junction end diverges from the germline sequence, so it may reflect a read error. The chain uses TRBV5-1 and TRBJ2-7, with D maybe TRBD1 (6 bases). Germline CDR1 reads SGHRS; CDR2 reads YFSETQ. This CDR3 comprises 16 residues. The DNA for the CDR3 is TGTGCCAGCAGCGCCCATAGTATAGGGGGTCATTACGAGCAGTACTTC. It is translated as CASSAHSIGGHYEQYF.

This clonotype showed up just a few times. This rearrangement joins TRBV6-4 to TRBJ2-6; 9 bases agree with TRBD2. The J segment lost 0 bases and the V segment lost 4 bases, leaving 1 base of the junction unmatched. Germline V gene data show CDR1 as MRHNA and CDR2 as SNTAGT. This CDR3 region has 16 residues. The CDR3 protein is CASSGSGSSGANVLTF. The CDR3, as DNA: TGTGCCAGCAGTGGTAGCGGGAGCTCTGGGGCCAACGTCCTGACTTTC.